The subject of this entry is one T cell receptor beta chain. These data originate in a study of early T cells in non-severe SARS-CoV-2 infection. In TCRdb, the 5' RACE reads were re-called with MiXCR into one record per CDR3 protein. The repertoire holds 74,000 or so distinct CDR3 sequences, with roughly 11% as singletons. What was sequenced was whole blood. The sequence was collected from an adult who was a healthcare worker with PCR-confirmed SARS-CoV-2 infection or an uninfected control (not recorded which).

The CDR3 spells CSVVGGQPQHF. CDR3 nucleotides: TGCAGCGTTGTAGGGGGGCAGCCCCAGCATTTT. This sequence joins TRBV29-1 and TRBJ1-5; maybe TRBD1 (6 bases). V shed 4 bases and J shed 7 bases, with 8 bases lying between them. The CDR3 is 11 amino acids. Germline-derived CDR1 and CDR2 are SQVTM and ANQGSEA.